These T cell receptor beta chains were read from a single sample in a study of shared clonotypes between healthy human individuals. Assay used: immunoSEQ multiplex PCR; TCRdb lists only in-frame clones, some missing. The table includes over a million clones, roughly 96% detected once. The source material was naive CD4+ T cells sorted from blood. These TCRs come from a man aged 25 to 40 in good health. CDR3s leave out the opening cysteine and the closing phenylalanine or tryptophan. The order of the fields is V gene, clone size, D gene, CDR3 protein. D genes are given only for firm matches. Expanded clones are given a class, and other clones once, few, many or no size at all.

V: TRBV7-2
size: .
D: TRBD2
CDR3: ASSSAAGVIYEQY

V: TRBV5-5
size: .
D: TRBD2
CDR3: ASRTSSGSYNEQF

V: TRBV7-2
size: .
D: .
CDR3: ASSLSSGELF

V: TRBV29-1
size: .
D: .
CDR3: SVESGSDTQY

V: TRBV5-4
size: .
D: TRBD2
CDR3: ASSAGLAGATDTQY

V: TRBV28
size: .
D: .
CDR3: ASIRRWNNEQF

V: TRBV10-2
size: .
D: TRBD2
CDR3: ASSVIPGLAALNEQF

V: TRBV5-4
size: .
D: .
CDR3: ASSSQVNYGYT

V: TRBV6-5
size: .
D: TRBD2
CDR3: ASSFGTSGYNDEQY

V: TRBV29-1
size: .
D: TRBD2
CDR3: SVDSSGRGSYEQY

V: TRBV27
size: .
D: TRBD2
CDR3: ASSLVAGGASTQY

V: TRBV9
size: .
D: TRBD1
CDR3: ASSAFGTGGETQY

V: TRBV29-1
size: .
D: TRBD2
CDR3: SGRKREGLYEQF

V: TRBV19
size: .
D: TRBD2
CDR3: ASSILSGIKDEQY

V: TRBV19
size: .
D: TRBD2
CDR3: ASRLAGGNYEQY

V: TRBV15
size: once
D: .
CDR3: ATSRERGNTEAF

V: TRBV6-5
size: .
D: TRBD1
CDR3: ASRSTGEEYYGYT

V: TRBV28
size: .
D: .
CDR3: ASSLFLRQGNQPQH

V: TRBV5-4
size: .
D: .
CDR3: ASSLSLGGELF

V: TRBV5-1
size: few
D: TRBD2
CDR3: ASSSLADYNEQF

V: TRBV11-2
size: .
D: .
CDR3: ASSLGYYNEQF

V: TRBV10-3
size: .
D: .
CDR3: AISQEGLGRIRIGELF

V: TRBV28
size: .
D: TRBD2
CDR3: ASSSLTSGTPYNEQF

V: TRBV29-1
size: .
D: .
CDR3: SVVWGLNEQF

V: TRBV28
size: .
D: .
CDR3: ASSPRGVYSNQPQH

V: TRBV19
size: .
D: TRBD1
CDR3: ASSPGTGNQPQH

V: TRBV12-1
size: .
D: .
CDR3: ASRILHEPNPYEQY

V: TRBV27
size: once
D: .
CDR3: ASSSLAVRDGPNTEAF

V: TRBV6-1
size: .
D: TRBD1
CDR3: ASIYRGLGNEQF

V: TRBV10-3
size: .
D: TRBD1
CDR3: AISVGTGGKNIQY

V: TRBV18
size: .
D: .
CDR3: AASEGVIHTDTQY

V: TRBV18
size: .
D: TRBD2
CDR3: ASSPLGSGRVYEQY

V: TRBV10-2
size: few
D: .
CDR3: ASSPTGPRDGYT

V: TRBV19
size: .
D: TRBD1
CDR3: ASRRQGAHEQY

V: TRBV12-5
size: .
D: .
CDR3: ASGVNTEAF

V: TRBV18
size: once
D: .
CDR3: ASSETGNTEAF

V: TRBV5-1
size: .
D: TRBD2
CDR3: ASSASGVFTGELF

V: TRBV10-2
size: .
D: TRBD1
CDR3: ASTGTGLEQY

V: TRBV15
size: .
D: TRBD1
CDR3: ATSTSQGVPPGNTIY

V: TRBV15
size: .
D: TRBD2
CDR3: ATSRDLPGLADYEQY

V: TRBV6-1
size: .
D: .
CDR3: ASSDRLPYNQPQH

V: TRBV9
size: .
D: .
CDR3: ASSVATGVAGNTGELF

V: TRBV5-1
size: .
D: .
CDR3: ASSLAHYGQQGNSPLH

V: TRBV10-2
size: .
D: .
CDR3: ASSERREAEAF

V: TRBV5-6
size: .
D: .
CDR3: ASSFQDLTDTQY

V: TRBV2
size: .
D: .
CDR3: ASSETADTQY

V: TRBV7-2
size: .
D: .
CDR3: ASSVYSGGTEAF

V: TRBV28
size: .
D: .
CDR3: ASSSRSWGVRYGYT

V: TRBV5-5
size: .
D: .
CDR3: ASSPITRGELF

V: TRBV7-2
size: .
D: .
CDR3: ASSLSESYEQY